Each of the 5 T cell receptor beta chains below was sequenced from the same sample in a study of T cell changes during pregnancy in multiple sclerosis. Sequenced by immunoSEQ multiplex PCR; TCRdb stores in-frame clones only, minus some. Of 15,000 to 20,000 clones in the sample, roughly 96% were seen once. The source was peripheral blood, collected in the third trimester of pregnancy. The origin of the receptors is a female donor with multiple sclerosis, enrolled in a pregnancy study.

This clone was counted once. The chain employs TRBV5-1 and TRBJ2-1, with no clear D. This CDR3 region has 14 residues. The ends were cut back, 4 bases at V and 2 bases at J, with 10 bases in the middle. Germline CDR1 reads SGHRS; CDR2 reads YFSETQ. The CDR3 reads CASSPGEPYNEQFF. The DNA of the CDR3 is TGCGCCAGCAGCCCGGGTGAGCCCTACAATGAGCAGTTCTTC.

The chain employs TRBV27 and TRBJ1-1; TRBD1 might be the D (5 bases). The CDR3 runs to 14 residues. V dropped 5 bases and J dropped 3 bases, with 13 bases sitting between them. Germline V gene data show CDR1 as MNHEY and CDR2 as SMNVEV (reference sequence). The CDR3 DNA reads as TGTGCCAGCAGTGTTCAGGGCTGGGACACTGAAGCTTTCTTT. This codes for CASSVQGWDTEAFF.

The chain has TRBV6-1 and TRBJ2-7, with 7 nucleotides matching TRBD2. V lost 5 bases and J lost 1; bases outside the gene matches: 5. The CDR3 is 14 residues long. Looked up from germline, CDR1 is MNHNS and CDR2 is SASEGT. CDR3 nucleotide sequence: TGTGCCAGCAGTCGCGGGGGACCGTCCTACGAGCAGTACTTC. Translating gives CASSRGGPSYEQYF.

The V gene is TRBV7-2, the J gene TRBJ1-5, with 9 bases fitting TRBD1. The V and J ends lost 7 bases and 7 bases, in that order; junction bases with no gene match: 5. Germline loops: CDR1 SGHTA, CDR2 FQGNSA. The length of the CDR3 is 13 residues. CDR3 nucleotide sequence: TGTGCCAGCAAAGGACAGGGGTCCCAGCCCCAGCATTTT. This gives the protein CASKGQGSQPQHF.

As DNA, the CDR3 is TGCGCCAGCAGGGGTAGGGGCAGGGGAGATACTGAAGCTTTCTTT. This gives the protein CASRGRGRGDTEAFF. V is TRBV4-1 and J is TRBJ1-1; D may be TRBD1 (6 bases). The ends were cut back, 6 bases at V and 5 bases at J, with 19 bases in the middle. Germline CDR1 MGHRA, CDR2 YSYEKL. The CDR3 contains 15 residues.